The TCR beta chain under discussion was sequenced for a study of Ad26.COV2.S vaccination and SARS-CoV-2 variants. Study results and caveats: The TCR breadth and depth analyses may have understated or missed part of the total T cell responses. Researchers reported similar non-spike TCR breadth in vaccine and placebo recipients.

Sequenced by immunoSEQ multiplex PCR; TCRdb stores in-frame clones only, minus some. The sample contains around 350,000 clones, approximately 85% of which appear only once. Treatment indicated: around 19 received Ad26.COV2.S at low or high dose, single or two shots; a few received placebo; per-sample allocation not given. Day 63 after the first injection of vaccine or placebo was the sampling time. This CDR3 has 14 residues. Germline CDR1 and CDR2: SGHNT and YENEEA. V was shortened by 2 bases and J by 6 bases, with 8 bases between the two germline ends. This clone was recorded a few times. What it recognizes is unknown.

This specimen consisted of peripheral blood, obtained in a trial of Ad26.COV2.S vaccine versus placebo. This sequence was found in a person aged 18-60 years who received the Ad26.COV2.S COVID-19 vaccine or a placebo. V usage is TRBV11-3 and J usage is TRBJ1-6; D might be TRBD1 (5 bases). The CDR3 nucleotides read TGTGCCAGCAGCTTATCAGGGATTAATTCACCCCTCCACTTT. The encoded protein is CASSLSGINSPLHF.